This T cell receptor (beta chain) was sequenced in a study of blood T cell repertoires in COVID-19 (dated by TCRdb to about 2020). About the investigation overall: ImmuneRACE Cohort 3 recovered participants were defined by two consecutive negative NP/OP PCR tests, healthcare professional clearance, or symptom resolution. Samples covering the acute and convalescent phases of COVID-19 were provided by collaborators in the United States, Italy and Spain. The material from the prospective study consisted of cDNA or gDNA derived from T cells, B-cell-depleted T cells, or PBMCs. Deeply sampled blood TCRbeta repertoires from subjects exposed to, actively infected with, or recovered from COVID-19 were included in the dataset. The repertoires were made available in a free public database intended to serve as a resource for research on the immune response to SARS-CoV-2. Samples came from the ongoing ImmuneRACE study (first 160 participants) plus 1,254 subjects from 6 global collaborators. Nearly every sample came with metadata listing a de-identified subject ID, COVID-19 status, age in years and sex. Where available, HLA class I and class II types were obtained from metadata supplied by the sample provider rather than from assay-based typing.

Participants in the prospective study were aged 18 to 89 years, lived in about two dozen United States geographic areas, and enrolled through a virtual design. In the prospective study, participants were assigned to cohorts based on the clinical history participants reported in a screening survey and a study questionnaire. Mobile phlebotomists in the prospective study collected whole blood, serum and a nasopharyngeal or oropharyngeal swab from every participant. Prospective study participants could optionally give additional blood draws and questionnaires over a roughly 2-month period. Prospective study blood samples were shipped either frozen or at room temperature before DNA extraction. Findings and caveats that apply to the study as a whole: The quantity of clinical and demographic metadata differed by source and by participant and was supplied without curation.

As for this clone: There is no known antigen for this receptor. No clone much larger than this one lies a single base away; base qualities are absent.

The germline V gene (reference sequence) specifies MNHEY as CDR1 and SMNVEV as CDR2. V and J lose 2 bases and 4 bases, and a span of 12 bases separates them. CDR3 length: 15 amino acids, cysteine to phenylalanine. The entry retains the CDR3 DNA only, 45 bases that are in frame from base 1. TCRbeta CDR3 regions were amplified from genomic DNA using the immunoSEQ Assay, a bias-controlled multiplex PCR. As for the original processing: The number of nucleated cells in each sample was estimated by amplification of reference gene primers within the assay. Sequence reads were collapsed and filtered to measure the absolute abundance of every unique TCRbeta CDR3 rearrangement. Productive Simpson clonality was computed per sample as the square root of Simpson's diversity index over productive rearrangements. TCRdb re-hosts the immuneACCESS table, in-frame sequences only. Its copies lack some clones; in the studies checked, an unresolved V gene accounts for under half of them, and the cause for the rest is not known. The V and J calls and the clone size are those of that table, but D and trimming were determined from the DNA. The sample table holds 350,000 to 400,000 clones, of which about 87% were seen once. The ten top clones hold 1.5% to 2% of the sample.

This chain is built from TRBV27 and TRBJ2-1; possibly the D gene is TRBD2, per 6 matching bases. This TCR came from a man in his forties in a cohort exposed to, infected with or recovered from COVID-19 (not recorded which). The material sequenced was PBMCs or T cells enriched from blood (not recorded which). The CDR3 reads CASSLEWRVYNEQFF. The sequence in DNA is TGTGCCAGCAGTTTAGAATGGAGGGTTTACAATGAGCAGTTCTTC.